Listed here is a single TCR beta chain. In its sample, this clonotype was seen a few times. Its antigen target is currently unknown. It has no much larger one-base neighbor in the sample; base qualities were not kept. The data originate from a study of patients and donors after allogeneic stem cell transplantation (dated by TCRdb to about 2020). Measured from the cysteine to the phenylalanine, the CDR3 is 16 residues long. The read is trimmed to its CDR3 DNA, 48 bases read in frame from base 1. Trimming takes 1 base from V and 6 bases from J, and the germline ends sit 19 bases apart. Based on the germline V gene, the CDR1 and CDR2 sequences are LGHNA and YSLEER. Library prep was done by RT-PCR. The sequencer listed for this sample is NextSeq 550. The raw public data were reprocessed by TCRdb itself: fastp quality trimming at Q25, MiXCR clonotype calling, in-frame beta chains only. Under each unique CDR3 protein, matching rows form one entry showing the most common genes and DNA. The sample data list 30,000 to 35,000 distinct CDR3 sequences, and approximately 7% of these were observed just once. The ten most abundant clones make up 34% of the sample.

This TCR was recovered from a human donor who was either an allogeneic HSCT recipient or a stem cell or donor lymphocyte infusion donor (not recorded which). It is not recorded whose cells these are; they may come from a transplant donor. This sequence uses TRBV4-3 and TRBJ2-7; the D gene assignment is perhaps TRBD1 or TRBD2, with each matching 7 bases. The sequencing sample was made of blood, either unsorted or a sorted T cell fraction (not recorded which). Here the CDR3 is given as CASSQARGGRLAEQYF. The sequence in DNA is TGCGCCAGCAGCCAAGCCAGGGGGGGGCGCTTGGCCGAGCAGTACTTC.